Below, 27 T cell receptor beta chains from the same sample are listed, as sequenced in a study of cytomegalovirus exposure and HLA in healthy donors. The protocol was immunoSEQ multiplex PCR, while the TCRdb copy is restricted to in-frame clones and leaves out a portion. Counted here are roughly 300,000 clones, approximately 90% occurring once; the ten biggest clones make up about 1%. Sequenced input: PBMCs. The receptors originated from a woman aged 25 to 39 in good health and CMV-seropositive.

J is TRBJ1-5 and V is TRBV6-4, with D hard to call. Trimming left V 3 bases short and J 5 bases short, with 23 bases between. The germline CDR1 and CDR2 sequences are MRHNA and SNTAGT. The CDR3 contains 18 residues. This chain's CDR3 is CASSDRGFQRVEYQPQHF. The CDR3 DNA reads as TGTGCCAGCAGTGATAGAGGGTTCCAACGTGTTGAGTATCAGCCCCAGCATTTT.

The CDR3 reads CASCMTGFQQYF. CDR3 coding DNA: TGTGCCAGCTGTATGACAGGGTTCCAGCAGTACTTC. The V gene is TRBV28, the J gene TRBJ2-7; 7 bases are a match to TRBD1. The CDR3 length is 12 residues. Germline V CDR1 and CDR2: MDHEN, SYDVKM. After removal of 8 bases from V and 8 bases from J, the junction contained 9 bases not matched to a gene.

In regard to this clone: At one end the junction does not follow the germline gene, possibly because of a read error. The chain combines TRBV5-1 with TRBJ1-1; D might be TRBD1 (6 bases). CDR1 and CDR2 (germline): SGHRS, YFSETQ. This CDR3 spans 11 amino acids. CDR3 in amino acids: CASLGTSETFF. The CDR3 region has the DNA TGCGCCAGCCTTGGGACAAGTGAAACTTTCTTT.

V is TRBV19 and J is TRBJ1-5; maybe TRBD1 (6 bases). V was shortened by 9 bases and J by 0 bases, with 18 bases between the two germline ends. The germline CDR1 and CDR2 sequences are LNHDA and SQIVND (reference sequence). This CDR3 spans 16 amino acids. CDR3 loop: CASRGVGSISNQPQHF. The DNA of the CDR3 is TGTGCCAGCAGGGGAGTTGGGAGTATTAGCAATCAGCCCCAGCATTTT.

The gene calls are TRBV28 and TRBJ1-5; 9 bases fit TRBD1. This CDR3 has 15 amino acids. Per the germline V gene, CDR1 is MDHEN and CDR2 is SYDVKM. V lost 5 bases and J lost 9; bases outside the gene matches: 11. Written as DNA, the CDR3 is TGTGCCAGCAGTCTTCCCACAGGGGGCGTGAGGCCCCAGCATTTT. Translating it yields CASSLPTGGVRPQHF.

The V gene is TRBV19, the J gene TRBJ2-1, with no clear D. The CDR3 has 11 residues. Germline V gives CDR1 LNHDA, CDR2 SQIVND (reference sequence). The V gene lost 3 bases and the J gene lost 9 bases, with 6 bases spanning the gap. CDR3 amino acids: CASSIGFEQFF. The CDR3 DNA sequence: TGTGCCAGTAGTATTGGATTTGAGCAGTTCTTC.

V is TRBV7-9 and J is TRBJ1-2; 10 bases match TRBD1. V lost 10 bases to trimming and J lost 6 bases; unmatched junction nucleotides: 8. Germline CDR1 and CDR2: SEHNR and FQNEAQ (reference sequence). This CDR3 is 13 amino acids long. CDR3 in amino acids: CAIPRDRGDGYTF. The CDR3 DNA sequence: TGTGCCATCCCTCGGGACAGGGGAGATGGCTACACCTTC.

The CDR3 sequence: CASSADRPGNEKLFF. The CDR3 DNA sequence: TGCGCCAGCAGCGCTGACAGGCCTGGGAATGAAAAACTGTTTTTT. The chain joins TRBV5-1 to TRBJ1-4, with D perhaps TRBD1 (6 bases). The germline V gene has CDR1 SGHRS and CDR2 YFSETQ. The length of the CDR3 is 15 residues. V lost 4 bases, J lost 5 bases, and 15 bases lay in between.

Comment on this clone: In the same sample, other DNA sequences code for this CDR3. J is TRBJ1-5 and V is TRBV27; D unresolved. V shed 0 bases and J shed 3 bases, with 9 bases lying between them. In germline, CDR1 is MNHEY, CDR2 SMNVEV (reference sequence). This CDR3 region has 15 residues. This CDR3 is CASSLSGISNQPQHF. In nucleotides, the CDR3 is TGTGCCAGCAGTTTATCGGGCATCTCCAATCAGCCCCAGCATTTT.

The V gene is TRBV4-1, the J gene TRBJ2-1; 8 nucleotides align to TRBD1. CDR1 is MGHRA and CDR2 is YSYEKL in the germline V gene. This CDR3 has 14 amino acids. V lost 1 base and J lost 9; bases outside the gene matches: 5. The CDR3 protein is CASSQGPGGPEQFF. CDR3 sequence (DNA): TGCGCCAGCAGCCAAGGTCCAGGGGGCCCTGAGCAGTTCTTC.

The J gene is TRBJ2-2, the V gene TRBV5-1; TRBD2 agrees at 11 bases. The germline CDR1 and CDR2 sequences are SGHRS and YFSETQ. V shed 0 bases and J 0 bases; nucleotides not matched to a gene: 4. The CDR3 is 18 amino acids. The CDR3 region has the DNA TGCGCCAGCAGCTTGGTGGCTAGCGGGGGGACGAACACCGGGGAGCTGTTTTTT. The encoded protein is CASSLVASGGTNTGELFF. Full variable domain (remainder filled in from reference TRBV5-1 and TRBJ2-2): KAGVTQTPRYLIKTRGQQVTLSCSPISGHRSVSWYQQTPGQGLQFLFEYFSETQRNKGNFPGRFSGRQFSNSRSEMNVSTLELGDSALYLCASSLVASGGTNTGELFFGEGSRLTVL.

The chain joins TRBV30 to TRBJ2-7; D gene unclear. The germline V gene has CDR1 GTSNPN and CDR2 SVGIG (reference sequence). The CDR3 is made up of 12 amino acids. Trimming cost V 0 bases and J 4 bases, with 7 bases left between them. The CDR3 coding sequence is TGTGCCTGGAGTGTACTACGGTACGAGCAGTACTTC. Translated: CAWSVLRYEQYF.

The V and J genes are TRBV9 and TRBJ2-3; D tentatively reads TRBD1 or TRBD2 (6 bases each). The CDR3 length is 13 residues. Germline CDR1 reads SGDLS; CDR2 reads YYNGEE. V was clipped by 7 bases and J by 0 bases, with 9 bases between them. The CDR3 region is CASQGGSTDTQYF. The CDR3 region has the DNA TGTGCCAGCCAAGGGGGGAGCACAGATACGCAGTATTTT.

This chain joins TRBV7-8 and TRBJ2-7; maybe TRBD1 (5 bases). This CDR3 has 16 amino acids. The germline V gene has CDR1 SGHVS and CDR2 FQNEAQ. V gave up 1 base and J gave up 1 base, with 14 bases separating them. The chain's CDR3 is CASSLVRAPFSYEQYF. CDR3 sequence (DNA): TGTGCCAGCAGCTTAGTCAGGGCCCCCTTTTCCTACGAGCAGTACTTC.

This clone was detected once. This rearrangement joins TRBV6-5 to TRBJ1-4; weak D call: TRBD1 (6 bases). Trimming left V 6 bases short and J 7 bases short, with 15 bases between. Per the germline V gene, CDR1 is MNHEY and CDR2 is SVGAGI. CDR3 length: 14 amino acids. CDR3 in DNA: TGTGCCAGCAGGTTAAGGGGGGAGAGTGAAAAACTGTTTTTT. This encodes CASRLRGESEKLFF.

The chain employs TRBV11-2 and TRBJ2-1; a possible D gene is TRBD2 (6 bases). V was cut by 3 bases and J by 15 bases, with 15 bases left in between. Germline values: CDR1 SGHAT, CDR2 FQNNGV. The CDR3 is 12 residues long. The CDR3 loop reads CASSFLTRFPFF. DNA of the CDR3: TGTGCCAGCAGCTTCCTGACTAGATTCCCGTTCTTC.

The chain joins TRBV11-2 to TRBJ2-7; 9 bases align to TRBD1. The CDR3 consists of 14 residues. Trimming removed 2 bases from V and 4 bases from J; junction bases left unmatched: 3. Per germline, CDR1 SGHAT and CDR2 FQNNGV. CDR3 nucleotides: TGTGCCAGCAGCTTATACAGGGGGCAGTACGAGCAGTACTTC. This translates into CASSLYRGQYEQYF. Full variable domain (remainder filled in from reference TRBV11-2 and TRBJ2-7): EAGVAQSPRYKIIEKRQSVAFWCNPISGHATLYWYQQILGQGPKLLIQFQNNGVVDDSQLPKDRFSAERLKGVDSTLKIQPAKLEDSAVYLCASSLYRGQYEQYFGPGTRLTVT.

This chain connects TRBV5-8 to TRBJ1-2; 7 bases fit TRBD1. Germline loops: CDR1 SGHTS, CDR2 YDEGEE. This CDR3 comprises 17 residues. After removal of 2 bases from V and 6 bases from J, the junction contained 16 bases not matched to a gene. The CDR3 loop reads CASSFWKLWDRLNGYTF. Here the CDR3 DNA reads TGTGCCAGCAGCTTTTGGAAGTTGTGGGACAGATTAAATGGCTACACCTTC.

This sequence joins TRBV23-1 and TRBJ2-4, with a tentative D call TRBD2 (6 bases). TRBV23-1 is annotated as an ORF whose role is uncertain. The CDR3 consists of 13 residues. Trimming took 2 bases from V and 10 from J, leaving 12 bases between them. Here the CDR3 DNA reads TGCGCCAGCAGTCAACCCCTTCGGGGGATTCAGTACTTC. Translated, it gives CASSQPLRGIQYF.

This clone showed up just once. V usage is TRBV7-9 and J usage is TRBJ1-1; 9 bases line up with TRBD1. Germline V gives CDR1 SEHNR, CDR2 FQNEAQ (reference sequence). V trimming: 0 bases; J trimming: 5 bases; junction bases outside the gene matches: 7. This CDR3 has 16 amino acids. CDR3 protein: CASSLALGTGWTEAFF. In DNA, the CDR3 is TGTGCCAGCAGCTTAGCGCTGGGGACAGGGTGGACTGAAGCTTTCTTT.

The chain is built from TRBV28 and TRBJ1-5, with TRBD1 matching over 10 bases. Per germline, CDR1 MDHEN and CDR2 SYDVKM. V lost 6 bases, J lost 5 bases, and 4 bases stayed unmatched. The CDR3 has 14 amino acids. The chain's CDR3 is CASSGTGVDQPQHF. CDR3 bases: TGTGCCAGCAGCGGGACAGGGGTAGATCAGCCCCAGCATTTT.

As concerns this clone: The same CDR3 also results from other DNA sequences found in this sample. This sequence joins TRBV11-2 and TRBJ2-3; D not certain. Germline values: CDR1 SGHAT, CDR2 FQNNGV. Trimming removed 4 bases at V and 0 bases at J, with 2 bases between. CDR3 length equals 12 residues. DNA of the CDR3: TGTGCCAGCAGCTCGAGCACAGATACGCAGTATTTT. It translates to CASSSSTDTQYF.

A note on this clone: Other DNA sequences in this specimen translate into the identical CDR3. This chain uses TRBV11-3 with TRBJ2-2; 9 bases agree with TRBD1. With V trimmed by 4 bases and J by 4 bases, 4 bases remained unmatched. Per germline, CDR1 SGHNT and CDR2 YENEEA. This CDR3 is built from 15 residues. The CDR3 here is CASSYGTGRTGELFF. CDR3 sequence (DNA): TGTGCCAGCAGCTACGGGACAGGGCGCACCGGGGAGCTGTTTTTT. Full variable domain (remainder filled in from reference TRBV11-3 and TRBJ2-2): EAGVVQSPRYKIIEKKQPVAFWCNPISGHNTLYWYLQNLGQGPELLIRYENEEAVDDSQLPKDRFSAERLKGVDSTLKIQPAELGDSAVYLCASSYGTGRTGELFFGEGSRLTVL.

The chain combines TRBV6-6 with TRBJ2-5; no clear D gene. Trimming cost V 5 bases and J 0 bases, with 10 bases left between them. The germline V gene encodes CDR1 MNHNY and CDR2 SVGAGI (reference sequence). The CDR3 runs to 14 residues. The CDR3 DNA sequence: TGTGCCAGCAGTGCATCAGGATACCAAGAGACCCAGTACTTC. Its translation: CASSASGYQETQYF.

This clone appeared a single time. This rearrangement joins TRBV7-6 to TRBJ1-5; 12 bases align to TRBD1. Unmatched junction bases numbered 14, after V lost 6 bases and J lost 5 bases. The CDR3 covers 18 residues. Germline-derived CDR1 and CDR2 are SGHVS and FNYEAQ. The CDR3 is CASRPGSGQGADDQPQHF. DNA for the CDR3: TGTGCCAGCAGGCCCGGGTCGGGACAGGGGGCGGACGATCAGCCCCAGCATTTT. Filled out from reference TRBV7-6 and TRBJ1-5, the complete variable domain reads GAGVSQSPRYKVTKRGQDVALRCDPISGHVSLYWYRQALGQGPEFLTYFNYEAQQDKSGLPNDRFSAERPEGSISTLTIQRTEQRDSAMYRCASRPGSGQGADDQPQHFGDGTRLSIL.

The chain uses TRBV6-5 and TRBJ2-1, with TRBD2 matching over 7 bases. The CDR3 has 13 amino acids. Trimming cost V 5 bases and J 9 bases; bases outside gene matches: 7. The germline gives CDR1 MNHEY, CDR2 SVGAGI. CDR3 sequence: CASSTGGFSEQFF. CDR3 nucleotides: TGTGCCAGCAGTACCGGGGGGTTTAGTGAGCAGTTCTTC.

The J gene is TRBJ2-7, the V gene TRBV4-1; 12 bases are shared with TRBD2. The length of the CDR3 is 15 residues. Germline V gene lookup returns CDR1 MGHRA and CDR2 YSYEKL. V gave up 5 bases and J gave up 4 bases; unmatched junction bases: 6. The CDR3 DNA sequence: TGCGCCAGCAGCGACGCCGGACTAGCGGGGTACGAGCAGTACTTC. Translation gives CASSDAGLAGYEQYF.